The clone carrying this T cell receptor (beta chain) was found a few times. Its antigen remains unknown. The TCR cDNA carried a universal primer site and UMIs from 5'RACE template switching. TCRdb ran MiXCR on the 5' RACE reads and lists one entry per CDR3 protein. The sample includes some 390,000 distinct CDR3 sequences, roughly 6.1% seen only once; the top ten take roughly 15%. The data originate from a study of T cells after yellow fever vaccination. Findings and limits, study-wide: Repertoires obtained by FACS sorting could include abundant clonotypes that entered as contaminants from the bulk population. Post-booster repertoires again held most primary-vaccination clones (approximately 96% CD4, approximately 90% CD8).

V was pared by 0 bases and J by 5 bases, with 13 bases between. This CDR3 comprises 15 residues. Per the germline V gene, CDR1 is ENHRY and CDR2 is SYGVKD. The TCR originated in a young man who received the YFV17D yellow fever vaccine. The chain joins TRBV10-3 to TRBJ1-1; D might be TRBD1 (5 bases). The input for sequencing was PBMCs, taken 5 days after the yellow fever booster vaccination. The CDR3 coding sequence is TGTGCCATCAGTGAGTCGACCGGGGGATGGACTGAAGCTTTCTTT. This encodes CAISESTGGWTEAFF.